A single sample is the source of the 12 T cell receptor beta chains below, sequenced in a study of blood T cell repertoires in COVID-19. This table comes from immunoSEQ multiplex PCR, and its TCRdb copy is limited to in-frame clones, with some not included. The data show roughly 75,000 clones, about 89% seen once. Sequencing used peripheral blood. Every receptor here comes from a man aged 55 to 69 with acute or convalescent COVID-19.

This sequence joins TRBV14 and TRBJ1-3, with D possibly matching TRBD1 (6 bases). Trimming took 0 bases from V and 4 from J, leaving 13 bases between them. The CDR3 totals 16 residues. Germline CDR1 reads SGHDN; CDR2 reads FVKESK. The CDR3 bases are TGTGCCAGCAGCCAAGATCTTGCGGGGGCCGGAAACACCATATATTTT. Residues: CASSQDLAGAGNTIYF.

The V call is TRBV3-1 (or the pseudogene TRBV3-2), the J call TRBJ2-3; TRBD2 agrees at 11 bases. J lost 0 bases, V lost 1 base, and 6 bases had no gene match. Germline CDR1 is LGHDT and CDR2 is YNNKEL (reference sequence). This CDR3 region has 18 residues. CDR3 coding DNA: TGTGCCAGCAGCCAAGTCCCTAGCGGGGGGTCTAGCACAGATACGCAGTATTTT. Translation: CASSQVPSGGSSTDTQYF.

The chain uses TRBV5-1 and TRBJ2-7; 11 positions match TRBD2. The germline V gene has CDR1 SGHRS and CDR2 YFSETQ. The CDR3 consists of 16 residues. V gave up 4 bases and J gave up 0 bases; unmatched junction bases: 6. CDR3: CASSSILAGDSYEQYF. DNA of the CDR3: TGCGCCAGCAGCAGTATACTAGCGGGAGACTCCTACGAGCAGTACTTC.

The chain recombines TRBV7-9 with TRBJ1-4; no clear D gene. Trimming took off 1 base at V and 6 bases at J, with 12 bases between the two ends. This CDR3 has 15 amino acids. Germline CDR1 and CDR2: SEHNR and FQNEAQ (reference sequence). The CDR3 loop reads CASSLGANLDEKLFF. Written as DNA, the CDR3 is TGTGCCAGCAGCTTAGGGGCAAACTTGGATGAAAAACTGTTTTTT.

The J gene is TRBJ1-3, the V gene TRBV5-1; 12 bases fit TRBD1. The CDR3 covers 17 residues. V was pared by 0 bases and J by 3 bases, with 4 bases of the junction left unmatched. Germline V gene lookup returns CDR1 SGHRS and CDR2 YFSETQ. CDR3 sequence: CASSLEGQGAVGNTIYF. CDR3 in DNA: TGCGCCAGCAGCTTGGAGGGACAGGGGGCCGTTGGAAACACCATATATTTT.

This clone is a singleton in its sample. In nucleotides, the CDR3 is TGTGCCAGCAGCGCGGGCCTGCGCGGAGGGGAAAAACTGTTTTTT. Amino acid sequence: CASSAGLRGGEKLFF. The rearrangement uses TRBV5-6 and TRBJ1-4, with D hard to call. This CDR3 is built from 15 residues. With 4 bases removed from V and 8 bases from J, the gap between germline ends came to 18 bases. In germline, CDR1 is SGHDT, CDR2 YYEEEE.

The genes are TRBV19 and TRBJ1-4, with 10 bases lining up with TRBD1. Germline CDR1 is LNHDA and CDR2 is SQIVND (reference sequence). The CDR3 has 15 amino acids. V was clipped by 5 bases and J by 5 bases; unmatched bases: 5. In DNA, the CDR3 is TGTGCCAGTAGTTTGGGACAGGGGATAAATGAAAAACTGTTTTTT. Translated, it gives CASSLGQGINEKLFF.

This chain joins TRBV6-5 and TRBJ1-3, with 7 bases lining up with TRBD1. The CDR3 runs to 14 residues. The V gene end was trimmed by 7 bases and the J gene end by 4 bases; junction bases not matched to a gene: 7. CDR1 is MNHEY, CDR2 SVGAGI, per germline. The CDR3 loop is CASTQTGDGNTIYF. The CDR3 DNA reads as TGTGCCAGCACCCAAACAGGGGACGGAAACACCATATATTTT.

V is TRBV19 and J is TRBJ1-5; 7 bases fit TRBD1. CDR3 size: 15 residues. After removal of 7 bases from V and 0 bases from J, the junction contained 6 bases not matched to a gene. The germline CDR1 and CDR2 sequences are LNHDA and SQIVND (reference sequence). CDR3 sequence reads: CASTYDRDSNQPQHF. In nucleotides, the CDR3 is TGTGCCAGTACCTACGACAGGGATAGCAATCAGCCCCAGCATTTT. Filled out from reference TRBV19 and TRBJ1-5, the complete variable domain reads DGGITQSPKYLFRKEGQNVTLSCEQNLNHDAMYWYRQDPGQGLRLIYYSQIVNDFQKGDIAEGYSVSREKKESFPLTVTSAQKNPTAFYLCASTYDRDSNQPQHFGDGTRLSIL.

V usage is TRBV11-2 and J usage is TRBJ1-1; 9 bases line up with TRBD1. V dropped 5 bases and J dropped 5; count of bases not matched to a gene: 12. Germline V gene sequence: CDR1 SGHAT, CDR2 FQNNGV. The CDR3 spans 16 residues. CDR3 DNA: TGTGCCAGCAGCCTGCCTGCCGGGACAGGGAGGACTGAAGCTTTCTTT. This translates into CASSLPAGTGRTEAFF.

The chain couples TRBV5-1 to TRBJ2-2; D perhaps matches TRBD2 (6 bases). The CDR3 length is 15 residues. The V end was cut by 4 bases, the J end by 0 bases, with 10 bases between. The germline V gene has CDR1 SGHRS and CDR2 YFSETQ. The CDR3 DNA sequence: TGCGCCAGCAGCGGAACGGGGGCGAACACCGGGGAGCTGTTTTTT. It translates to CASSGTGANTGELFF.

This chain connects TRBV28 to TRBJ2-1, with a weak D call TRBD1 (7 bases). The CDR3 runs 14 residues. Germline-derived CDR1 and CDR2 are MDHEN and SYDVKM. V was clipped by 5 bases and J by 7 bases, with 15 bases between them. DNA for the CDR3: TGTGCCAGCAGTCCAGGGGGGAGCTGGAATGAGCAGTTCTTC. Its translation is CASSPGGSWNEQFF.